Listed below are T cell receptor beta chains from one sample, sequenced in a study of blood T cell repertoires in COVID-19. Assay: immunoSEQ multiplex PCR; the TCRdb copy retains only in-frame clones and omits some. The data show under 200,000 clones, approximately 85% seen once. Input material: peripheral blood. These receptor sequences come from a woman in her sixties or seventies with COVID-19, enrolled during active disease. Each CDR3 is given with its conserved first and last residue. Each record gives: J gene, D gene, CDR3 length, clone size, V gene, CDR3 protein, CDR3 DNA. The D gene is left open where the match is weak. Clone size appears in some rows only: once, few, many, or a class for an expanded clone.

TRBJ2-7	TRBD1	14	.	TRBV11-2	CASSRTGYTYEQYF	TGTGCCAGCAGCAGGACAGGGTATACCTACGAGCAGTACTTC
TRBJ1-2	TRBD1	15	.	TRBV6-2/TRBV6-3	CASSPSQGAYYGYTF	TGTGCCAGCAGTCCGTCCCAGGGGGCCTACTATGGCTACACCTTC
TRBJ1-5	.	15	.	TRBV2	CASSDGDTENQPQHF	TGTGCCAGCAGTGATGGGGACACCGAAAATCAGCCCCAGCATTTT
TRBJ2-1	TRBD2	17	once	TRBV5-4	CASSLGTSGRLENEQFF	TGTGCCAGCAGCTTGGGGACTAGCGGGAGGCTGGAGAATGAGCAGTTCTTC
TRBJ1-2	TRBD1	14	.	TRBV2	CASRRNQGADGYTF	TGTGCCAGCCGCCGTAATCAGGGGGCTGATGGCTACACCTTC
TRBJ1-5	TRBD1	16	.	TRBV5-6	CASSWSGQGWNQPQHF	TGTGCCAGCAGCTGGAGTGGACAGGGGTGGAATCAGCCCCAGCATTTT
TRBJ1-3	.	18	few	TRBV6-2/TRBV6-3	CASSVGGARPLSGNTIYF	TGTGCCAGCAGCGTCGGGGGGGCAAGGCCTCTCTCTGGAAACACCATATATTTT
TRBJ1-2	.	13	.	TRBV2	CASSTGINYGYTF	TGTGCCAGCAGTACAGGGATTAACTATGGCTACACCTTC
TRBJ1-5	.	16	.	TRBV15	CATSREAPRRGQPQHF	TGTGCCACCAGCAGAGAGGCCCCCCGGAGGGGTCAGCCCCAGCATTTT
TRBJ1-4	.	15	.	TRBV6-5	CASSYAGKSNEKLFF	TGTGCCAGCAGTTACGCAGGGAAAAGTAATGAAAAACTGTTTTTT
TRBJ1-2	.	13	.	TRBV27	CASRDTQNYGYTF	TGTGCCAGCCGGGACACCCAAAACTATGGCTACACCTTC
TRBJ1-1	.	14	few	TRBV6-5	CASRLLTGNTEAFF	TGTGCCAGCAGACTATTGACCGGCAACACTGAAGCTTTCTTT
TRBJ1-5	.	15	few	TRBV25-1	CASSGTGIGLQPQHF	TGTGCCAGCAGTGGTACAGGGATAGGGCTTCAGCCCCAGCATTTT
TRBJ2-6	TRBD2	16	.	TRBV29-1	CSVAGGPLTGANVLTF	TGCAGCGTTGCGGGGGGGCCCCTAACCGGGGCCAACGTCCTGACTTTC
TRBJ2-1	.	11	.	TRBV5-8	CASQMVNEQFF	TGTGCCAGCCAGATGGTCAATGAGCAGTTCTTC
TRBJ2-5	.	13	.	TRBV12-3/TRBV12-4	CASSPLRRETQYF	TGTGCCAGCAGCCCGCTGAGGAGAGAGACCCAGTACTTC
TRBJ2-7	TRBD1	15	.	TRBV5-5	CASKIPGGSSYEQYF	TGTGCCAGCAAAATCCCAGGGGGCAGCTCCTACGAGCAGTACTTC
TRBJ2-3	.	13	.	TRBV19	CASSIVFADTQYF	TGTGCCAGTAGTATTGTTTTCGCAGATACGCAGTATTTT
TRBJ2-3	.	13	.	TRBV7-2	CASSLIREDTQYF	TGTGCCAGCAGCTTAATACGGGAAGATACGCAGTATTTT
TRBJ1-3	.	15	.	TRBV7-2	CASSFVAVLGNTIYF	TGTGCCAGCAGCTTTGTGGCAGTCTTAGGAAACACCATATATTTT
TRBJ2-7	TRBD1	15	.	TRBV7-3	CASSKGPTGVYEQYF	TGTGCCAGCAGCAAGGGGCCGACAGGGGTCTACGAGCAGTACTTC
TRBJ2-7	TRBD1	16	.	TRBV19	CASSLTASTGGREQYF	TGTGCCAGTAGTCTCACGGCCAGTACAGGGGGCCGCGAGCAGTACTTC
TRBJ2-7	TRBD2	11	.	TRBV20-1	CSALLAAEQYF	TGCAGTGCACTGCTAGCGGCCGAGCAGTACTTC
TRBJ2-5	.	13	.	TRBV5-1	CASSTGNQETQYF	TGCGCCAGCAGCACCGGTAATCAAGAGACCCAGTACTTC
TRBJ2-5	.	12	once	TRBV11-2	CASRLVQETQYF	TGTGCCAGCCGACTTGTCCAAGAGACCCAGTACTTC
TRBJ1-1	.	13	once	TRBV3-1/TRBV3-2	CASSQGGLTEAFF	TGTGCCAGCAGCCAAGGAGGGCTCACTGAAGCTTTCTTT
TRBJ2-2	TRBD1	13	.	TRBV29-1	CSVGTGGTGELFF	TGCAGCGTTGGGACAGGGGGCACCGGGGAGCTGTTTTTT
TRBJ1-1	TRBD1	13	.	TRBV10-3	CAISEDRASEAFF	TGTGCCATCAGTGAGGACAGGGCGAGTGAAGCTTTCTTT
TRBJ2-5	.	13	.	TRBV29-1	CSAPFAGQETQYF	TGCAGCGCTCCTTTTGCGGGGCAAGAGACCCAGTACTTC
TRBJ2-3	.	16	once	TRBV3-1/TRBV3-2	CASSQAAAIGTDTQYF	TGTGCCAGCAGCCAAGCGGCGGCTATCGGCACAGATACGCAGTATTTT
TRBJ2-1	TRBD1	15	.	TRBV6-6	CASSRSQGAINEQFF	TGTGCCAGCAGCCGGAGCCAGGGGGCGATCAATGAGCAGTTCTTC
TRBJ1-5	TRBD1	15	.	TRBV19	CASSIGQGATQPQHF	TGTGCCAGTAGTATAGGACAGGGGGCGACTCAGCCCCAGCATTTT
TRBJ2-3	.	13	.	TRBV10-1	CASRKTSTDTQYF	TGCGCCAGCAGAAAAACTAGCACAGATACGCAGTATTTT
TRBJ2-7	TRBD2	15	.	TRBV5-4	CASSLGLAPTYEQYF	TGTGCCAGCAGCCTCGGACTAGCGCCTACCTACGAGCAGTACTTC
TRBJ2-2	.	16	.	TRBV7-7	CASSSRGVGHTGELFF	TGTGCTAGCAGCTCCAGGGGGGTCGGTCACACCGGGGAGCTGTTTTTT
TRBJ2-5	.	14	.	TRBV5-1	CASSQDLLQETQYF	TGCGCCAGCAGCCAGGACTTGCTCCAAGAGACCCAGTACTTC
TRBJ1-3	.	19	.	TRBV9	CATAWSCGRVIITGNTIYF	TGTGCCACCGCTTGGTCTTGCGGCAGGGTGATAATAACTGGAAACACCATATATTTT
TRBJ1-1	TRBD1	15	.	TRBV10-3	CATGPGTGDGTEAFF	TGTGCCACCGGTCCCGGGACAGGGGATGGGACTGAAGCTTTCTTT
TRBJ2-3	.	15	.	TRBV6-4	CASSGLSPSTDTQYF	TGTGCCAGCAGTGGGCTCTCTCCTAGCACAGATACGCAGTATTTT
TRBJ2-3	.	15	.	TRBV28	CASSLAGLGTDTQYF	TGTGCCAGCAGTTTAGCCGGACTTGGCACAGATACGCAGTATTTT
TRBJ2-5	.	15	.	TRBV7-3	CASSPPIPELETQYF	TGTGCCAGCAGCCCTCCCATCCCTGAACTGGAGACCCAGTACTTC
TRBJ1-2	TRBD1	14	.	TRBV5-1	CASSPPGQNYGYTF	TGCGCCAGCAGCCCGCCGGGACAGAACTATGGCTACACCTTC
TRBJ2-3	TRBD2	16	.	TRBV29-1	CSVEENYSGSTDTQYF	TGCAGCGTTGAAGAAAATTATAGCGGGAGCACAGATACGCAGTATTTT
TRBJ1-3	TRBD1	17	.	TRBV5-6	CASSFFDRGPAGNTIYF	TGTGCCAGCAGCTTTTTCGACAGGGGGCCAGCTGGAAACACCATATATTTT
TRBJ1-5	TRBD1	14	.	TRBV28	CASRPQGNVQPQHF	TGTGCCAGCAGACCACAGGGGAACGTTCAGCCCCAGCATTTT
TRBJ1-1	.	15	once	TRBV4-3	CASSQAHRGDTEAFF	TGCGCCAGCAGCCAAGCCCACCGCGGGGACACTGAAGCTTTCTTT
TRBJ2-2	.	15	.	TRBV4-1	CASSQGELNTGELFF	TGCGCCAGCAGCCAAGGAGAGTTGAACACCGGGGAGCTGTTTTTT
TRBJ2-1	TRBD1	16	.	TRBV13	CASSSLTGTSYNEQFF	TGTGCCAGCAGCTCCTTGACAGGGACCTCCTACAATGAGCAGTTCTTC
TRBJ1-6	.	15	.	TRBV9	CASSVQGVWNSPLHF	TGTGCCAGCAGCGTACAAGGGGTATGGAATTCACCCCTCCACTTT
TRBJ1-5	.	12	.	TRBV28	CASSSAGTSQHF	TGTGCCAGCAGTTCAGCCGGGACATCCCAGCATTTT
TRBJ2-3	TRBD2	13	.	TRBV5-4	CASSLIGLGDLYF	TGTGCCAGCAGCTTGATTGGACTAGGGGACTTGTATTTT
TRBJ2-1	.	15	.	TRBV10-3	CAISVEPPSGNEQFF	TGTGCCATCAGTGTAGAGCCCCCCAGCGGCAATGAGCAGTTCTTC